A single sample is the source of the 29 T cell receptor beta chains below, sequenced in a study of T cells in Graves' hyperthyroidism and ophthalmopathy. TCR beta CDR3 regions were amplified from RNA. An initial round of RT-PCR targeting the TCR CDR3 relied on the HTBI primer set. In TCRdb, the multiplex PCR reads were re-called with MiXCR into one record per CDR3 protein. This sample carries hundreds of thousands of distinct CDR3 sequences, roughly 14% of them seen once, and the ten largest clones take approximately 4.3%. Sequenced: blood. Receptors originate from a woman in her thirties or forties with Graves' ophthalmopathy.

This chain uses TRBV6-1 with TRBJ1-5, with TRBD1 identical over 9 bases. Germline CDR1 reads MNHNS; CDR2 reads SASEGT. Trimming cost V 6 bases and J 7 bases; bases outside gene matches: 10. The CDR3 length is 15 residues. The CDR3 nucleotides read TGTGCCAGCAGCGGGACAGGGTTTAATAGCCAGCCCCAGCATTTT. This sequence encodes CASSGTGFNSQPQHF.

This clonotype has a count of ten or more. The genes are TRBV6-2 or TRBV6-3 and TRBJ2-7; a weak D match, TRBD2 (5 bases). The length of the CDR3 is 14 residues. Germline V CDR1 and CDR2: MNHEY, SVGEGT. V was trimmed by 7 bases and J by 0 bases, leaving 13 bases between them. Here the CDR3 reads CASNPGSVSYEQYF. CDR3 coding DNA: TGTGCCAGCAATCCGGGATCGGTCTCCTACGAGCAGTACTTC.

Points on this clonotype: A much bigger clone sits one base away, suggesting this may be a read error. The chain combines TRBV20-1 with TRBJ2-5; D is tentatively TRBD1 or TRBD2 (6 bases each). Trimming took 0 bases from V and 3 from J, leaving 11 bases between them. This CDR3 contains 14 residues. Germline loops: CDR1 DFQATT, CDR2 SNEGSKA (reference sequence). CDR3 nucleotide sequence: TGCAGTGCTAGAGATATAGGGGGGAAAGAGACCCAGTACTTC. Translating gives CSARDIGGKETQYF.

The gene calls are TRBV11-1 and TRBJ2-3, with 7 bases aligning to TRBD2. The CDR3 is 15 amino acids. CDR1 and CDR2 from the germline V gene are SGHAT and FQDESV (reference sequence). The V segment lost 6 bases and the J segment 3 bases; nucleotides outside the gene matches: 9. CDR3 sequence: CASSENSGFTDTQYF. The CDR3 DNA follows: TGTGCCAGCAGTGAGAATAGCGGGTTTACAGATACGCAGTATTTT.

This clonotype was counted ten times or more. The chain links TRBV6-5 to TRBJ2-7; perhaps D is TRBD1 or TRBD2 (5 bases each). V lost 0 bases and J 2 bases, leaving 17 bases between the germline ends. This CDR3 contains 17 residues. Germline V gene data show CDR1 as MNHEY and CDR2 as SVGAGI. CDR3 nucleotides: TGTGCCAGCAGTTACTCGACTCCCGGGACGGCGCCCTACGAGCAGTACTTC. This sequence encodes CASSYSTPGTAPYEQYF.

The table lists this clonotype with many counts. CDR3 sequence: CASSSIRTYNSGNTIYF. The CDR3 DNA reads TGTGCCAGCAGCTCAATCCGGACTTATAACTCTGGAAACACCATATATTTT. V usage is TRBV12-3 or TRBV12-4 and J usage is TRBJ1-3; D is uncertain. CDR3 length: 17 amino acids. V was cut by 6 bases and J by 0 bases, with 18 bases left in between.

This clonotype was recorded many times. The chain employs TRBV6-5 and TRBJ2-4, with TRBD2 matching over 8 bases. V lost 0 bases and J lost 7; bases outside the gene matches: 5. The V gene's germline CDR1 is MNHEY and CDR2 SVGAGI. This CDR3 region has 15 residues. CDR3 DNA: TGTGCCAGCAGTTACTCGAAAAGCGGGAGTAACATTCAGTACTTC. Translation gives CASSYSKSGSNIQYF.

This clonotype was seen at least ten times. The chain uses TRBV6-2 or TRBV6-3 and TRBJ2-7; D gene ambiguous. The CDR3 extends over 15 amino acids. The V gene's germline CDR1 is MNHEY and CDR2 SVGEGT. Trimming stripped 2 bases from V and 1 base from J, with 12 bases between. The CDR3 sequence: CASSYGRLGSYEQYF. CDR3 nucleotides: TGTGCCAGCAGTTACGGCAGACTGGGGTCCTACGAGCAGTACTTC.

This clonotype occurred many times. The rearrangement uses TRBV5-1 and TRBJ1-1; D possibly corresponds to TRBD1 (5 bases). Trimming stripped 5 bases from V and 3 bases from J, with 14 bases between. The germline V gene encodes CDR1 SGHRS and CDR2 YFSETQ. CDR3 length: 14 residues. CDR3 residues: CASSSQGLYTEAFF. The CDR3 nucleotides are TGCGCCAGCAGTTCGCAGGGATTGTACACTGAAGCTTTCTTT.

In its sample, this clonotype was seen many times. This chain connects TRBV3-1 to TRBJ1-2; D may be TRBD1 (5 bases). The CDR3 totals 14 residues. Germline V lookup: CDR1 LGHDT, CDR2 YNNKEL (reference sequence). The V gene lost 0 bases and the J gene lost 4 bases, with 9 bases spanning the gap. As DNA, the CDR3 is TGTGCCAGCAGCCAAGATCATGGGGGCTATGGCTACACCTTC. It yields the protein CASSQDHGGYGYTF.

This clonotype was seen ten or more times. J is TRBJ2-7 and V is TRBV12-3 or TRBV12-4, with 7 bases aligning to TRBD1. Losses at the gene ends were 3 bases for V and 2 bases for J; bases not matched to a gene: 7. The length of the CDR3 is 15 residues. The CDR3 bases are TGTGCCAGCAGTTTGGGACAGAATACACCCTACGAGCAGTACTTC. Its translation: CASSLGQNTPYEQYF.

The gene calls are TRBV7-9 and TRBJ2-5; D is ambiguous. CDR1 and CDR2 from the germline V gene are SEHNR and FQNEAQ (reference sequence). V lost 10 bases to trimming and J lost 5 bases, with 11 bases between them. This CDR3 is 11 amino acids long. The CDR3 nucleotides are TGTGCCAAGGCCGTCAACGAGACCCAGTACTTC. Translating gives CAKAVNETQYF.

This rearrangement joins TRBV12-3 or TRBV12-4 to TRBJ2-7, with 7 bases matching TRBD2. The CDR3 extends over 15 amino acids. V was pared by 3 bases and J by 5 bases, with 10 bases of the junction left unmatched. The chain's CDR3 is CASSFHLFGGNEQYF. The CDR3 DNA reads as TGTGCCAGCAGTTTTCATCTCTTCGGGGGGAACGAGCAGTACTTC.

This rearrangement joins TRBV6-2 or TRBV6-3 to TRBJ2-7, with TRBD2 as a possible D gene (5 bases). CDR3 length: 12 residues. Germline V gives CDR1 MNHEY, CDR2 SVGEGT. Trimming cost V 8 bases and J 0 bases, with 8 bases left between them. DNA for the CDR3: TGTGCCAGCGAGGGTTCCTCCTACGAGCAGTACTTC. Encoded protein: CASEGSSYEQYF.

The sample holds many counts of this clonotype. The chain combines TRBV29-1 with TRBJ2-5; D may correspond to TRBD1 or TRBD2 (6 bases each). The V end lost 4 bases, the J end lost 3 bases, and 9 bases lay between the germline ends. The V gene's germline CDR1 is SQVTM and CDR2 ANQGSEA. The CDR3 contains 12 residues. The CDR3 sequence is CSVGRGEETQYF. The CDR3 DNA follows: TGCAGCGTTGGAAGGGGGGAAGAGACCCAGTACTTC.

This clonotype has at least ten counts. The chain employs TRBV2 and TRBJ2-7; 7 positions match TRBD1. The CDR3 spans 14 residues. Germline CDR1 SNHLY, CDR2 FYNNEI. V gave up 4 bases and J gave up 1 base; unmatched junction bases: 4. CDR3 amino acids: CASSGGTVSYEQYF. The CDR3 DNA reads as TGTGCCAGCAGTGGAGGGACAGTATCCTACGAGCAGTACTTC.

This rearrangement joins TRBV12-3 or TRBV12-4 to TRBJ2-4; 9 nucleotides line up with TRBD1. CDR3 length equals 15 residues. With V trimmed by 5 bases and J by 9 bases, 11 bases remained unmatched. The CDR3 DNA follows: TGTGCCAGCAGTCTAAGGACAGGGGAGGACAGCATTCAGTACTTC. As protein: CASSLRTGEDSIQYF.

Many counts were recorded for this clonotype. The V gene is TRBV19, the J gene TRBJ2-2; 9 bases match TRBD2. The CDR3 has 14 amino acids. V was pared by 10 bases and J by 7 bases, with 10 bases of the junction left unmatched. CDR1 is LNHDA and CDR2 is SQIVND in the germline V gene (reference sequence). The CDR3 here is CATQREARVGELFF. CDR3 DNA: TGTGCCACTCAGCGGGAGGCCAGGGTCGGGGAGCTGTTTTTT.

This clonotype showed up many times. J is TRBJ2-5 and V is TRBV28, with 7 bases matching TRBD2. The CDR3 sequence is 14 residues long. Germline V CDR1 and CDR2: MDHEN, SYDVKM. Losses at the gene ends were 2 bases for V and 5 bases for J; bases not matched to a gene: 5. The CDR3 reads CASSLAGVGETQYF. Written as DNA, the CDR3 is TGTGCCAGCAGTTTAGCGGGAGTGGGGGAGACCCAGTACTTC.

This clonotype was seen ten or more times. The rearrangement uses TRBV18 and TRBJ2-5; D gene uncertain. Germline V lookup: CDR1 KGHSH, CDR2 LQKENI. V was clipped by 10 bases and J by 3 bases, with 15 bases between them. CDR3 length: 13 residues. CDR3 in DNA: TGTGCCACCCAACGAGGTCGGGAAGAGACCCAGTACTTC. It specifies CATQRGREETQYF.

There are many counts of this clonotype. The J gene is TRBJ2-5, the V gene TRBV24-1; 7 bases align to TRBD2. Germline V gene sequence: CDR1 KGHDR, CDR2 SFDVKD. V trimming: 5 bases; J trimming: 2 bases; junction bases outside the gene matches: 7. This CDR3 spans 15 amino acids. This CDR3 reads CATSVGGGRQETQYF. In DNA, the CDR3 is TGTGCCACCAGTGTTGGGGGGGGGAGGCAAGAGACCCAGTACTTC.

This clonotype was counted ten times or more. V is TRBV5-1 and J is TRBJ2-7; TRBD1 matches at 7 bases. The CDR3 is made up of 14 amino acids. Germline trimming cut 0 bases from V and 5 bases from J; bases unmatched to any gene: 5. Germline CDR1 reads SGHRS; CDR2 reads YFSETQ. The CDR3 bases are TGCGCCAGCAGCTTGGGGACAGGCATGGACGAGCAGTACTTC. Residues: CASSLGTGMDEQYF.

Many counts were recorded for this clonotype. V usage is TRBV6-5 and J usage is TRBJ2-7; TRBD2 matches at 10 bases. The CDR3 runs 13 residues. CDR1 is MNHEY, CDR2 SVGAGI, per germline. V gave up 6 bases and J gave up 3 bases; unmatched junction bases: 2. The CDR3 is CASSASGSYEQYF. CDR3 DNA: TGTGCCAGCAGCGCTAGCGGGAGCTACGAGCAGTACTTC.

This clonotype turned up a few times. CDR3 DNA: TGTGCCAGCAGTTTAGGCTGGGGAGTCGGGACAGGGAAGTGGACGGGAGGAAACACCATATATTTT. As protein: CASSLGWGVGTGKWTGGNTIYF. The V gene is TRBV12-3 or TRBV12-4, the J gene TRBJ1-3; 9 nucleotides agree with TRBD1. There are 22 residues in the CDR3. The V gene end was trimmed by 1 base and the J gene end by 4 bases; junction bases not matched to a gene: 23.

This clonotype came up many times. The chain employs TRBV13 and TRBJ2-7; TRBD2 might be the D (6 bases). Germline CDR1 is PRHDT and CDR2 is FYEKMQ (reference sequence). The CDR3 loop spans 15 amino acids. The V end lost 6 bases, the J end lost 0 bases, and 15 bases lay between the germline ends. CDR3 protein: CASRKPSDSSYEQYF. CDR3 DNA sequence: TGTGCCAGCAGGAAACCTAGCGACAGCTCCTACGAGCAGTACTTC.

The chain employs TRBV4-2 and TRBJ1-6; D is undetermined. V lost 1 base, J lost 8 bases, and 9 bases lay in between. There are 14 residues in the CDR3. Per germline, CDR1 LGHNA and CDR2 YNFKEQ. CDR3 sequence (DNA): TGTGCCAGCAGCCAAGGTCATACGGATTCACCCCTCCACTTT. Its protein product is CASSQGHTDSPLHF.

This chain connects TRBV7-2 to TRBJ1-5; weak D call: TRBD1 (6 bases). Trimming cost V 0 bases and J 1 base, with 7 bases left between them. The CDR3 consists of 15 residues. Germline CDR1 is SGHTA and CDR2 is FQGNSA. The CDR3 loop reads CASSLAQGSNQPQHF. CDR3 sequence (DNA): TGTGCCAGCAGCTTAGCACAGGGAAGCAATCAGCCCCAGCATTTT. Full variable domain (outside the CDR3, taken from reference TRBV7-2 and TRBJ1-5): GAGVSQSPSNKVTEKGKDVELRCDPISGHTALYWYRQSLGQGLEFLIYFQGNSAPDKSGLPSDRFSAERTGGSVSTLTIQRTQQEDSAVYLCASSLAQGSNQPQHFGDGTRLSIL.

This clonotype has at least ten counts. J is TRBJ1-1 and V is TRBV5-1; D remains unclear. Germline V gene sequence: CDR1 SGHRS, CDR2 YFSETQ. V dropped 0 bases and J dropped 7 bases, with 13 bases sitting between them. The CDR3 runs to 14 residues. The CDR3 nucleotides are TGCGCCAGCAGCTTGGTGACGGATATCGGTGAAGCTTTCTTT. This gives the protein CASSLVTDIGEAFF.

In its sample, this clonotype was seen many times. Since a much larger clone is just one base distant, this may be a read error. CDR3 nucleotide sequence: TGTGCCAGCAGTTATGGGGACAGCCTTTCTAGGGAGATCCAGTACTTC. Translated: CASSYGDSLSREIQYF. The rearrangement uses TRBV6-5 and TRBJ2-5, with TRBD1 matching 7 bases. Germline CDR1 and CDR2: MNHEY and SVGAGI. The CDR3 is 16 amino acids.